A selection of T cell receptor beta chains follows, all from one sample in a study of breast tumors, draining lymph nodes, adjacent tissues. TCRdb redid the calling of the multiplex PCR reads with MiXCR, one entry per CDR3 protein. The top ten hold about a sixth of the sample, which has more than 30,000 distinct CDR3 sequences, less than 65% seen once. Sequencing used breast tumor tissue. The receptor set was obtained from a female donor with breast cancer. Some clones in this sample may be carry-over from other donors' samples. CDR3s include the opening cysteine and the closing phenylalanine or tryptophan. The order of the fields is V gene, J gene, D gene, clone size, CDR3 DNA, CDR3 protein. The D gene is left open where the match is weak. A clone size is listed for some rows: how often the clone was seen (once, few, many), or a class if it is expanded.

V gene: TRBV19; J gene: TRBJ2-7; D gene: TRBD2; clone size: -; CDR3 DNA: TGTGCCAGTAGGCCGGGACTAGCGGGAGACGAGCAGTACTTC; CDR3 protein: CASRPGLAGDEQYF
V gene: TRBV7-2; J gene: TRBJ2-5; D gene: -; clone size: -; CDR3 DNA: TGTGCCAGCAGTGTCCAAGAGACCCAGTACTTC; CDR3 protein: CASSVQETQYF
V gene: TRBV20-1; J gene: TRBJ1-6; D gene: -; clone size: -; CDR3 DNA: TGCAGTGCGGAACTAAATGGGTTAAATTCACCCCTCCACTTT; CDR3 protein: CSAELNGLNSPLHF
V gene: TRBV20-1; J gene: TRBJ2-7; D gene: -; clone size: -; CDR3 DNA: TGCAGTGCTAGAGAAGGCCTGGGCTACGAGCAGTACTTC; CDR3 protein: CSAREGLGYEQYF
V gene: TRBV27; J gene: TRBJ1-5; D gene: -; clone size: -; CDR3 DNA: TGTGCCGGCAGTTCGTACGGCAATAGCAATCAGCCCCAGCATTTT; CDR3 protein: CAGSSYGNSNQPQHF
V gene: TRBV30; J gene: TRBJ2-7; D gene: -; clone size: -; CDR3 DNA: TGTGCCTGGAGTGTAAGCAAGTACGAGCAGTACTTC; CDR3 protein: CAWSVSKYEQYF
V gene: TRBV10-3; J gene: TRBJ2-7; D gene: -; clone size: -; CDR3 DNA: TGTGCCATCAGTCAGGAGCGCTCCTACGAGCAGTACTTC; CDR3 protein: CAISQERSYEQYF
V gene: TRBV10-2; J gene: TRBJ2-3; D gene: -; clone size: few; CDR3 DNA: TGCGCCAGCACGGACAGCTTCACAGATACGCAGTATTTT; CDR3 protein: CASTDSFTDTQYF
V gene: TRBV20-1; J gene: TRBJ2-2; D gene: TRBD2; clone size: many; CDR3 DNA: TGCAGTGCTATGTGGACTAGCGGGAGGACCTCGAACACCGGGGAGCTGTTTTTT; CDR3 protein: CSAMWTSGRTSNTGELFF
V gene: TRBV20-1; J gene: TRBJ1-6; D gene: -; clone size: -; CDR3 DNA: TGCAGTGCTGTGGGGGGAAGTTCACCCCTCCACTTT; CDR3 protein: CSAVGGSSPLHF
V gene: TRBV9; J gene: TRBJ2-5; D gene: TRBD2; clone size: -; CDR3 DNA: TGTGCCAGCAGCGCCGGACTAGCGGGGGTGGAGACCCAGTACTTC; CDR3 protein: CASSAGLAGVETQYF
V gene: TRBV6-5; J gene: TRBJ2-7; D gene: TRBD2; clone size: many; CDR3 DNA: TGTGCCAGCAGTCCTGGACTAGCGGGACCCACCACCCATTTCCTCTACGAGCAGTACTTC; CDR3 protein: CASSPGLAGPTTHFLYEQYF
V gene: TRBV25-1; J gene: TRBJ1-4; D gene: -; clone size: -; CDR3 DNA: TGTGCCAGCAGTGAACTCACAGGGAAACTGTTTTTT; CDR3 protein: CASSELTGKLFF
V gene: TRBV5-4; J gene: TRBJ2-3; D gene: -; clone size: -; CDR3 DNA: TGTGCCAGCAGCCCAAGCACAGCTGCGCAGTATTTT; CDR3 protein: CASSPSTAAQYF
V gene: TRBV20-1; J gene: TRBJ2-7; D gene: -; clone size: -; CDR3 DNA: -; CDR3 protein: CSVRSGGLHNYEQYFGPGYEQYF
V gene: TRBV2; J gene: TRBJ1-2; D gene: -; clone size: -; CDR3 DNA: TGTGCCAGCAGTGAATGGTCGACAGAAGCTAACTATGGCTACACCTTC; CDR3 protein: CASSEWSTEANYGYTF
V gene: TRBV2; J gene: TRBJ1-2; D gene: TRBD1; clone size: few; CDR3 DNA: TGTGCCAGCAGTCCCGGACAGGGGACGATCTATGGCTACACCTTC; CDR3 protein: CASSPGQGTIYGYTF
V gene: TRBV7-2; J gene: TRBJ2-7; D gene: TRBD2; clone size: -; CDR3 DNA: TGTGCCAGCAGCTCCATCCTAGCGGTTTCCTACGAGCAGTACTTC; CDR3 protein: CASSSILAVSYEQYF
V gene: TRBV5-1; J gene: TRBJ2-7; D gene: -; clone size: -; CDR3 DNA: TGCGCCAGCAGCTTGAGCTCCTACGAGCAGTACTTC; CDR3 protein: CASSLSSYEQYF
V gene: TRBV12-3/TRBV12-4; J gene: TRBJ2-1; D gene: TRBD2; clone size: many; CDR3 DNA: TGTGCCAGCAGGAGGACTAGCGGGAGGGTTGAGCAGTTCTTC; CDR3 protein: CASRRTSGRVEQFF
V gene: TRBV29-1; J gene: TRBJ2-5; D gene: -; clone size: many; CDR3 DNA: TGCAGCGTTCTGCCCTATGAAGGACTAAACCTCGTTACGGAGACCCAGTACTTC; CDR3 protein: CSVLPYEGLNLVTETQYF
V gene: TRBV6-6; J gene: TRBJ2-7; D gene: TRBD1; clone size: -; CDR3 DNA: TGTGCCAGCAGTCACTTTTTGGGACAGGGGGCGAGGGAGCAGTACTTC; CDR3 protein: CASSHFLGQGAREQYF
V gene: TRBV7-6; J gene: TRBJ1-4; D gene: -; clone size: -; CDR3 DNA: TGTGCCAGCAGCCCACAAACAGGGTCACAAGAAAAACTGTTTTTT; CDR3 protein: CASSPQTGSQEKLFF
V gene: TRBV6-1; J gene: TRBJ1-5; D gene: -; clone size: -; CDR3 DNA: TGTGCCAGCAAGATGGACACGTATCAGCCCCAGCATTTT; CDR3 protein: CASKMDTYQPQHF
V gene: TRBV4-2; J gene: TRBJ2-2; D gene: -; clone size: -; CDR3 DNA: TGTGCCAGCGCGGACCGTAGCACCCGGGAGCTGATTTTT; CDR3 protein: CASADRSTRELIF
V gene: TRBV6-6; J gene: TRBJ2-1; D gene: -; clone size: few; CDR3 DNA: TGTGCCAGCAGTTGCTGTAAGACAGAGAGCTCCTACAATGAGCAGTTCTTC; CDR3 protein: CASSCCKTESSYNEQFF
V gene: TRBV20-1; J gene: TRBJ2-3; D gene: TRBD2; clone size: -; CDR3 DNA: TGCAGTGCCCCGGTGACTAGCGGGCTTTTCACAGATACGCAGTATTTT; CDR3 protein: CSAPVTSGLFTDTQYF